This T cell receptor (beta chain) was observed in a study of blood T cell repertoires in COVID-19. Study as a whole: Samples taken during acute and convalescent COVID-19 were collected in the United States, Italy and Spain. T cells, B-cell-depleted T cells, or PBMCs supplied cDNA or gDNA.

With 5 bases clipped from V and 8 bases from J, the junction kept 2 bases outside the gene matches. The CDR3 is 11 residues long. The germline gives CDR1 SGHVS, CDR2 FQNEAQ. Per the original methods: Researchers report that nucleated cell counts were estimated from reference gene primer amplification. Some clones are missing from TCRdb's copy, which holds only in-frame ones; the method was immunoSEQ multiplex PCR. V and J calls and clone size follow that table, whereas D and trimming were derived from the DNA. This sample carries about 98,000 clones, 65% to 90% of them seen once, and the ten largest clones take 11%.

This receptor was identified in a man between 65 and 80 years old with active or convalescent COVID-19. The chain uses TRBV7-8 and TRBJ1-2; 7 bases agree with TRBD1. The sequencing sample was made of peripheral blood. The CDR3 protein is CASSPRGGYTF. The CDR3, as DNA: TGTGCCAGCAGCCCCAGGGGGGGCTACACCTTC.